Below, 5 T cell receptor beta chains from the same sample are listed, as sequenced in a study of regulatory T cells in long-lasting Graves disease. Library construction for TCR beta used iRepertoire HTBI primers and Arm-PCR of CDR3 regions. TCRdb reprocessed the multiplex PCR reads with MiXCR, giving one entry per CDR3 protein. The table records approximately 540,000 distinct CDR3 sequences, 9.5% to 15% of them present only once. The time point here: newly diagnosed GD, antithyroid drugs for less than 3 months. Scientists built the TCR library using RNA that was extracted from PBMCs. The data were also submitted as part of a second study, on T cells in Graves' hyperthyroidism and ophthalmopathy.

Material: peripheral blood mononuclear cells (PBMCs), obtained at new diagnosis, from a patient treated with antithyroid drugs. Receptor source: a woman under 40 with Graves disease.

Worth noting for this clonotype: Possible read error: a much larger clone is one base away. The chain uses TRBV7-2 and TRBJ2-1, with 11 bases that match TRBD1. The CDR3 runs 14 residues. CDR1 is SGHTA and CDR2 is FQGNSA in the germline V gene. As DNA, the CDR3 is TGTGTCAGCAGCCTTAGGGACAGGGGGATTGAGCAGTTCTTC. It codes for CVSSLRDRGIEQFF.

There are many counts of this clonotype. This chain links TRBV10-2 with TRBJ1-2; possible D gene TRBD1, 6 bases. This CDR3 has 13 residues. Trimming took off 7 bases at V and 6 bases at J, with 15 bases between the two ends. Germline V gene sequence: CDR1 WSHSY, CDR2 SAAADI. The CDR3 loop reads CASTGQPLDGYTF. The CDR3 DNA reads as TGCGCCAGCACCGGACAGCCGCTCGATGGCTACACCTTC.

In regard to this clonotype: An end of the junction does not agree with germline; a read error may underlie this. The chain is built from TRBV7-8 and TRBJ2-1, with 11 bases fitting TRBD2. This CDR3 region has 14 residues. Germline assignment: CDR1 SGHVS and CDR2 FQNEAQ. The CDR3 region has the DNA TGTGCCAGCAGCTTAGCCGGGAAAGAGGGGACTAGCGGATTC. It specifies CASSLAGKEGTSGF.

The table lists this clonotype with many counts. The chain uses TRBV2 and TRBJ2-1, with TRBD2 as a possible D gene (6 bases). This CDR3 has 14 residues. From germline, CDR1 is SNHLY and CDR2 FYNNEI. The V end lost 3 bases, the J end lost 13 bases, and 19 bases lay between the germline ends. The CDR3 DNA follows: TGTGCCAGCAGTGAGCCCGGGGGTAGCGGTTGTCAGTTCTTC. Protein product: CASSEPGGSGCQFF.

This clonotype was counted at least ten times. The chain couples TRBV28 to TRBJ2-7; no definite D call. The CDR3 runs 11 residues. CDR1 and CDR2 from the germline V gene are MDHEN and SYDVKM. V lost 4 bases and J 3 bases, leaving 4 bases between the germline ends. The CDR3 DNA is TGTGCCAGCAGTTCTAACTACGAGCAGTACTTC. It encodes CASSSNYEQYF.